Each of the 7 T cell receptor beta chains below was sequenced from the same sample in a study of response to subunit inactivated influenza vaccine. TCRdb processed the RT-PCR reads anew with MiXCR; each CDR3 protein has one entry. The sample lists roughly 670,000 distinct CDR3 sequences; 12% to 15% were seen once. The input for sequencing was PBMCs from blood, taken roughly 2 weeks before vaccination. The source is a man aged 50 to 59 who received an inactivated influenza vaccine.

The chain links TRBV12-3 or TRBV12-4 to TRBJ2-7; D not resolved. This CDR3 spans 14 amino acids. Deletions cut 2 bases from V and 3 bases from J, with 11 bases between. CDR3 in amino acids: CASSLNGNHYEQYF. The DNA for the CDR3 is TGTGCCAGCAGTTTAAACGGAAATCACTACGAGCAGTACTTC.

This clonotype has a count of ten or more. The rearrangement uses TRBV5-1 and TRBJ1-2; D unresolved. Germline V gene lookup returns CDR1 SGHRS and CDR2 YFSETQ. The CDR3 covers 14 residues. V lost 0 bases, J lost 3 bases, and 9 bases lay in between. CDR3 nucleotides: TGCGCCAGCAGCTTGGAGGCAGCCTACTATGGCTACACCTTC. Protein: CASSLEAAYYGYTF. Supplemented by reference TRBV5-1 and TRBJ1-2, the full variable domain reads KAGVTQTPRYLIKTRGQQVTLSCSPISGHRSVSWYQQTPGQGLQFLFEYFSETQRNKGNFPGRFSGRQFSNSRSEMNVSTLELGDSALYLCASSLEAAYYGYTFGSGTRLTVV.

This clonotype has just a few counts. The chain employs TRBV24-1 and TRBJ2-5, with 8 bases matching TRBD2. CDR1 is KGHDR and CDR2 is SFDVKD in the germline V gene. There are 17 residues in the CDR3. With V trimmed by 2 bases and J by 4 bases, 11 bases remained unmatched. The CDR3 loop is CATSDSTIAGKSETQYF. Here the CDR3 DNA reads TGTGCCACCAGTGATTCAACTATAGCGGGAAAGTCAGAGACCCAGTACTTC.

The rearrangement joins TRBV20-1 to TRBJ2-2; D unresolved. The CDR3 has 13 amino acids. Trimming removed 3 bases at V and 6 bases at J, with 11 bases between. Germline V gives CDR1 DFQATT, CDR2 SNEGSKA (reference sequence). CDR3 sequence reads: CSASPPGPGELFF. CDR3 coding DNA: TGCAGTGCTAGCCCCCCAGGACCCGGGGAGCTGTTTTTT.

V usage is TRBV7-6 and J usage is TRBJ2-5; D unresolved. Germline-derived CDR1 and CDR2 are SGHVS and FNYEAQ. V shed 2 bases and J shed 1 base, with 11 bases lying between them. CDR3 length: 15 amino acids. CDR3 in DNA: TGTGCCAGCAGCTTAATGGGGTCGGGCCAAGAGACCCAGTACTTC. Translating it yields CASSLMGSGQETQYF.

The chain is built from TRBV6-2 or TRBV6-3 and TRBJ2-2; D tentatively reads TRBD1 or TRBD2 (5 bases each). V was cut by 7 bases and J by 7 bases, with 16 bases left in between. The CDR3 has 14 residues. CDR1 is MNHEY, CDR2 SVGEGT, per germline. CDR3 DNA: TGTGCCAGCATCTCGGGACCCTTGAGCGGGGAGCTGTTTTTT. Translation gives CASISGPLSGELFF.

This clonotype has only a few counts. The chain combines TRBV4-3 with TRBJ2-7; perhaps TRBD1 as D (6 bases). Germline assignment: CDR1 LGHNA and CDR2 YSLEER. The CDR3 has 14 amino acids. V was pared by 1 base and J by 4 bases, with 11 bases between. CDR3 loop: CASSQAHTGYEQYF. The DNA for the CDR3 is TGCGCCAGCAGCCAAGCCCATACAGGGTACGAGCAGTACTTC.